The T cell receptor (beta chain) described here comes from a study of CD4 T cells in relation to SARS-CoV-2 and coronaviruses. Whole-study context: The restricting HLA molecule for shared crossreactive spike epitopes was mapped. Findings of the study overall: Each donor contributed either pre-pandemic or post-infection samples, not both.

CDR3 length: 14 residues. Unmatched junction bases numbered 7, after V lost 4 bases and J lost 9 bases. CDR1 SGHRS and CDR2 YFSETQ come from the germline V gene. With respect to this clone: Its antigen is undetermined.

Deep TCR-beta sequencing used DNA from uncultured naive and memory CD4+ T cells. The table came from immunoSEQ multiplex PCR; TCRdb's copy has only in-frame clones and leaves some out. The sample records some 42,000 clones, approximately 88% being singletons. The rearrangement uses TRBV5-1 and TRBJ2-1; 10 positions agree with TRBD1. This TCR was recovered from an adult with COVID-19. Material: memory CD4+ T cells from PBMCs. The CDR3 is CASSPRQGAGEQFF. In DNA, the CDR3 is TGCGCCAGCAGCCCCCGACAGGGGGCAGGTGAGCAGTTCTTC. Variable domain in full (rest from reference TRBV5-1 and TRBJ2-1): KAGVTQTPRYLIKTRGQQVTLSCSPISGHRSVSWYQQTPGQGLQFLFEYFSETQRNKGNFPGRFSGRQFSNSRSEMNVSTLELGDSALYLCASSPRQGAGEQFFGPGTRLTVL.